What follows are 21 T cell receptor beta chains derived from one specimen sequenced in a study of T cell responses to AZD1222 COVID-19 vaccine. The assay was immunoSEQ multiplex PCR, and TCRdb's table has in-frame clones only and misses some. Here the sample spans roughly 180,000 clones, about 91% being singletons. This sample comprised peripheral blood, obtained 28 days after the second AZD1222 dose. Receptor source: an adult who received the AZD1222 COVID-19 vaccine.

This sequence joins TRBV16 and TRBJ2-1, with D possibly called TRBD1 or TRBD2 (5 bases each). Germline V gene data show CDR1 as KGHSY and CDR2 as FQNENV. Trimming removed 7 bases from V and 8 bases from J, with 21 bases in between. The CDR3 runs to 15 residues. CDR3 protein: CASTEFRDLAHEQFF. CDR3 sequence (DNA): TGTGCCAGCACCGAGTTCCGGGACCTTGCACATGAGCAGTTCTTC.

The chain combines TRBV7-3 with TRBJ2-3, with 7 bases lining up with TRBD2. The CDR3 totals 16 residues. V was pared by 0 bases and J by 5 bases, with 8 bases of the junction left unmatched. Germline CDR1 SGHTA, CDR2 FQGTGA. Here the CDR3 DNA reads TGTGCCAGCAGCTTAACGGGAACGGGAGGTCGAGATACGCAGTATTTT. Protein: CASSLTGTGGRDTQYF.

The chain combines TRBV6-5 with TRBJ2-7; D is perhaps TRBD2 (6 bases). The V and J ends lost 8 bases and 4 bases respectively, with 9 bases between them. The germline gives CDR1 MNHEY, CDR2 SVGAGI. This CDR3 is built from 11 residues. The chain's CDR3 is CASGEAYEQYF. The CDR3, as DNA: TGTGCCAGCGGGGAGGCATACGAGCAGTACTTC.

The chain links TRBV19 to TRBJ2-7; 7 bases are a match to TRBD2. CDR3 size: 16 residues. Germline lookup yields CDR1 LNHDA and CDR2 SQIVND (reference sequence). V lost 4 bases and J lost 3; bases outside the gene matches: 12. CDR3 sequence reads: CASSKEGLAGYYEQYF. The CDR3 region has the DNA TGTGCCAGTAGTAAGGAGGGATTAGCGGGTTACTACGAGCAGTACTTC.

This chain links TRBV5-5 with TRBJ1-1; D might be TRBD1 (5 bases). The CDR3 runs 14 residues. Germline V gives CDR1 SGHKS, CDR2 YYEKEE (reference sequence). Deletions cut 1 base from V and 2 bases from J, with 9 bases between. CDR3 coding DNA: TGTGCCAGCAGCTTGCGTCAGGGTAACACTGAAGCTTTCTTT. Translated: CASSLRQGNTEAFF.

The J gene is TRBJ1-4, the V gene TRBV3-1 (or the pseudogene TRBV3-2), with D perhaps matching TRBD1 (6 bases). The V and J ends lost 3 bases and 2 bases respectively, with 13 bases between them. This CDR3 is 16 amino acids long. Germline CDR1 and CDR2: LGHDT and YNNKEL (reference sequence). CDR3 sequence reads: CASSHGGGWTNEKLFF. CDR3 bases: TGTGCCAGCAGCCATGGAGGGGGGTGGACTAATGAAAAACTGTTTTTT.

The V gene is TRBV7-2, the J gene TRBJ1-4; D uncertain. CDR1 is SGHTA and CDR2 is FQGNSA in the germline V gene. The CDR3 extends over 15 amino acids. Trimming took 2 bases from V and 0 from J, leaving 7 bases between them. In DNA, the CDR3 is TGTGCCAGCAGCTTAAGCCATACAACTAATGAAAAACTGTTTTTT. It is translated as CASSLSHTTNEKLFF.

This clone turned up a few times. The CDR3 region is CASRTTTAGNTIYF. DNA of the CDR3: TGTGCCAGCAGAACAACGACAGCCGGAAACACCATATATTTT. This sequence joins TRBV28 and TRBJ1-3; TRBD1 is a possible D gene (5 bases). The CDR3 is 14 residues long. CDR1 is MDHEN, CDR2 SYDVKM, per germline. V was clipped by 6 bases and J by 4 bases, with 13 bases between them.

The chain combines TRBV21-1 with TRBJ2-1. TRBV21-1 is flagged as a pseudogene. CDR3 length equals 16 residues. CDR3: CASSEPFGTVVDEQFF. CDR3 nucleotide sequence: TGTGCCAGCAGCGAGCCCTTCGGGACGGTGGTAGATGAGCAGTTCTTC.

This chain connects TRBV12-3 or TRBV12-4 to TRBJ1-4; a weak D match, TRBD1 (6 bases). CDR3 length: 12 amino acids. The V end lost 1 base, the J end lost 10 bases, and 7 bases lay between the germline ends. The CDR3 bases are TGTGCCAGCAGTTTAGAGGGGGGAAAACTGTTTTTT. This sequence encodes CASSLEGGKLFF.

The chain joins TRBV15 to TRBJ1-4; 7 bases are shared with TRBD1. The V gene's germline CDR1 is LNHNV and CDR2 YYDKDF (reference sequence). V dropped 4 bases and J dropped 7; count of bases not matched to a gene: 6. The CDR3 is 14 amino acids. CDR3 coding DNA: TGTGCCACCAGCACAACAGGGGTTGGTGAAAAACTGTTTTTT. This sequence encodes CATSTTGVGEKLFF.

The chain uses TRBV28 and TRBJ2-5; 14 bases line up with TRBD2. Germline CDR1 reads MDHEN; CDR2 reads SYDVKM. The CDR3 extends over 14 amino acids. V lost 8 bases and J lost 5; bases outside the gene matches: 4. The CDR3 bases are TGTGCCAGCTTCGGGACTAGCGGGAGCGAGACCCAGTACTTC. It specifies CASFGTSGSETQYF.

The gene calls are TRBV28 and TRBJ2-1; a weak D match, TRBD2 (6 bases). Germline values: CDR1 MDHEN, CDR2 SYDVKM. V lost 4 bases and J 5 bases, leaving 15 bases between the germline ends. There are 15 residues in the CDR3. In DNA, the CDR3 is TGTGCCAGCAGTTCCCCCCGCGGGACCGACAATGAGCAGTTCTTC. This sequence encodes CASSSPRGTDNEQFF. Full variable domain (outside the CDR3, taken from reference TRBV28 and TRBJ2-1): DVKVTQSSRYLVKRTGEKVFLECVQDMDHENMFWYRQDPGLGLRLIYFSYDVKMKEKGDIPEGYSVSREKKERFSLILESASTNQTSMYLCASSSPRGTDNEQFFGPGTRLTVL.

This chain's CDR3 is CASSDALRSASGELFF. The CDR3 coding sequence is TGTGCCAGCAGTGATGCTCTCCGTTCAGCATCCGGGGAGCTGTTTTTT. The chain employs TRBV6-1 and TRBJ2-2; D not certain. CDR3 size: 16 residues. Trimming removed 3 bases at V and 6 bases at J, with 17 bases between. Germline-derived CDR1 and CDR2 are MNHNS and SASEGT.

The gene calls are TRBV21-1 and TRBJ1-4; the listed D gene, TRBD1, was not tested against the DNA. TRBV21-1 is marked as a pseudogene. The CDR3 totals 15 residues. DNA for the CDR3: TGTGCCAGCCGCTCTAGGGACAGTTCAAATGAAAAACTGTTTTTT. Translating gives CASRSRDSSNEKLFF.

The gene calls are TRBV14 and TRBJ1-4, with D uncertain. V lost 4 bases and J 3 bases, leaving 12 bases between the germline ends. CDR1 and CDR2 from the germline V gene are SGHDN and FVKESK. The CDR3 totals 15 residues. CDR3 sequence (DNA): TGTGCCAGCAGCCCGGTTGGACTCGCTAATGAAAAACTGTTTTTT. Protein product: CASSPVGLANEKLFF.

The chain employs TRBV27 and TRBJ1-2, with 8 positions matching TRBD1. The CDR3 runs to 15 residues. Looked up from germline, CDR1 is MNHEY and CDR2 is SMNVEV (reference sequence). V was clipped by 3 bases and J by 4 bases; unmatched bases: 7. In DNA, the CDR3 is TGTGCCAGCAGTTTTACAGGGGGACAAGGCTATGGCTACACCTTC. It is translated as CASSFTGGQGYGYTF.

V is TRBV9 and J is TRBJ2-7, with 9 bases that match TRBD1. V was pared by 4 bases and J by 6 bases, with 8 bases of the junction left unmatched. The CDR3 is 14 amino acids. Germline-derived CDR1 and CDR2 are SGDLS and YYNGEE. The CDR3 nucleotides read TGTGCCAGCAGCATCGGGACAGGGTATCTCGAGCAGTACTTC. It translates to CASSIGTGYLEQYF.

This clone was found once. The chain joins TRBV18 to TRBJ1-1; D is perhaps TRBD1 (5 bases). V lost 0 bases and J 11 bases, leaving 16 bases between the germline ends. The CDR3 length is 14 residues. Germline loops: CDR1 KGHSH, CDR2 LQKENI. The CDR3 coding sequence is TGTGCCAGCTCACCACCTCGGCGGGACGGGAATGCTTTCTTT. This sequence encodes CASSPPRRDGNAFF.

The chain employs TRBV14 and TRBJ2-5; D gene unclear. The CDR3 extends over 12 amino acids. Trimming pared 0 bases from V and 5 bases from J, leaving 4 bases between. Germline CDR1 and CDR2: SGHDN and FVKESK. The CDR3 sequence is CASSQEWETQYF. Written as DNA, the CDR3 is TGTGCCAGCAGCCAAGAGTGGGAGACCCAGTACTTC.

The genes are TRBV6-5 and TRBJ2-1; possible D gene TRBD2, 5 bases. Germline values: CDR1 MNHEY, CDR2 SVGAGI. CDR3 length: 15 amino acids. V was clipped by 9 bases and J by 7 bases, with 22 bases between them. CDR3: CASLPRATDYNEQFF. The DNA for the CDR3 is TGTGCCAGTCTCCCAAGGGCCACAGACTATAATGAGCAGTTCTTC.